This record concerns one T cell receptor (beta chain) sequence. RNA transcripts yielded amplified TCR beta CDR3 regions. Primed by the HTBI set, a first-round RT-PCR was run on the TCR CDR3. TCRdb reprocessed the multiplex PCR reads via MiXCR and lists one record per CDR3 protein. The sample lists 600,000 to 700,000 distinct CDR3 sequences, less than 45% occurring once. The sample comes from a study of T cells in Graves' hyperthyroidism and ophthalmopathy. J lost 6 bases, V lost 7 bases, and 5 bases had no gene match. The germline V gene has CDR1 MGHDK and CDR2 SYGVNS. The CDR3 has 12 residues. Uncontrolled infection, other autoimmune disease, pregnancy and lactation each barred patients from inclusion.

This clonotype was obtained from an adult man with Graves' disease, either hyperthyroidism or ophthalmopathy (not recorded which). The J gene is TRBJ2-7, the V gene TRBV25-1; TRBD2 aligns across 8 bases. The sequencing input was peripheral blood or thyroid tissue (not recorded which). The CDR3 region is CASTPGLVEQYF. CDR3 coding DNA: TGTGCCAGCACCCCGGGACTAGTCGAGCAGTACTTC.